This T cell receptor (beta chain) emerged from a study of control samples from healthy donors and cancer patients. This CDR3 has 16 residues. CDR1 is MRHNA and CDR2 is SNTAGT in the germline V gene. V shed 0 bases, J shed 4 bases, and the junction held 0 bases outside the gene matches. Profiled with immunoSEQ multiplex PCR; TCRdb holds only in-frame clones, not every one. The sample records some 89,000 clones, around 85% being singletons. The clonotype originates from a woman in her thirties or forties in good health. Material for sequencing was blood. The rearrangement links TRBV6-4 to TRBJ2-3; 14 bases are shared with TRBD2. The CDR3 bases are TGTGCCAGCAGTGACTCGACTAGCGGGGGGGCAGATACGCAGTATTTT. This codes for CASSDSTSGGADTQYF.